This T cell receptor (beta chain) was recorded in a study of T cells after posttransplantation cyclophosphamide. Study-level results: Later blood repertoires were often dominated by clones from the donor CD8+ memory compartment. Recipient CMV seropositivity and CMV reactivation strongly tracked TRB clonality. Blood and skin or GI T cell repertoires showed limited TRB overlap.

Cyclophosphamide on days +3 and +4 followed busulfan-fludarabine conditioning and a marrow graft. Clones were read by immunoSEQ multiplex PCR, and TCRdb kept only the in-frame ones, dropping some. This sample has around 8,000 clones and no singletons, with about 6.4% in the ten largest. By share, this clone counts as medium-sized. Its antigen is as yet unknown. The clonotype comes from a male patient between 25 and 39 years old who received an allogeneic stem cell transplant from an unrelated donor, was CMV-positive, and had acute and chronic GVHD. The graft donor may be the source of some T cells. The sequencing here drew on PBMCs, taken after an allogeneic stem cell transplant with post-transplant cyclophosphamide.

The CDR3 coding sequence is TGTGCCAGTAGTATTAGACAGGGGCAGGGCGGACCCCTCCACTTT. Translating it yields CASSIRQGQGGPLHF. The V gene is TRBV19, the J gene TRBJ1-6, with 8 bases identical to TRBD1. Germline V gene sequence: CDR1 LNHDA, CDR2 SQIVND (reference sequence). V dropped 3 bases and J dropped 12; count of bases not matched to a gene: 10. This CDR3 has 15 amino acids.